Each of the 14 T cell receptor beta chains below was sequenced from the same sample in a study of early T cells in non-severe SARS-CoV-2 infection. Via MiXCR, TCRdb re-called the 5' RACE reads, giving one row per CDR3 protein. The sample lists tens of thousands of distinct CDR3 sequences, less than 8.5% occurring once. The sample taken for sequencing was whole blood. The source of these receptors is an adult who was a healthcare worker with PCR-confirmed SARS-CoV-2 infection or an uninfected control (not recorded which).

This clonotype was seen only a few times. This chain connects TRBV20-1 to TRBJ2-5; D ambiguous. The CDR3 totals 13 residues. Germline values: CDR1 DFQATT, CDR2 SNEGSKA (reference sequence). For the CDR3, the DNA is TGCAGCTCCCTTCCCGACATCCAAGAGACCCAGTACTTC. Amino acid sequence: CSSLPDIQETQYF.

Remarks on this clonotype: A single base separates this from a much larger clone, so it may be a read error. The conserved phenylalanine or tryptophan is not found at the CDR3 terminus, so this likely reflects a read error. This chain connects TRBV6-4 to TRBJ2-2; a possible D gene is TRBD2 (6 bases). In germline, CDR1 is MRHNA, CDR2 SNTAGT. Trimming left V 0 bases short and J 8 bases short, with 10 bases between. CDR3 length: 14 amino acids. CDR3 in amino acids: CASSDSEGSGELFS. CDR3 nucleotides: TGTGCCAGCAGTGACTCGGAGGGTTCGGGGGAGCTGTTTTCT.

The table lists this clonotype with many counts. The rearrangement joins TRBV28 to TRBJ2-1, with 10 nucleotides matching TRBD2. Germline loops: CDR1 MDHEN, CDR2 SYDVKM. This CDR3 is built from 16 residues. V was clipped by 5 bases and J by 6 bases; unmatched bases: 10. The CDR3 region has the DNA TGTGCCAGCAGTGCTCTCCTAGCGGGGGTCGCCAATGAGCAGTTCTTC. Encoded protein: CASSALLAGVANEQFF.

J is TRBJ2-1 and V is TRBV7-6, with 11 nucleotides matching TRBD2. The germline gives CDR1 SGHVS, CDR2 FNYEAQ. The CDR3 sequence is 17 residues long. Trimming at V came to 5 bases and at J to 1 base, leaving 7 bases not matched to a gene. As DNA, the CDR3 is TGTGCCAGCAGCCCATTGATAGCGGGGGGGTCCTACAATGAGCAGTTCTTC. Translating it yields CASSPLIAGGSYNEQFF.

This clonotype was observed many times. The chain joins TRBV9 to TRBJ2-7; D uncertain. The CDR3 runs 15 residues. The germline V and J ends were trimmed by 2 bases and 0 bases, with 12 bases remaining between them. Germline CDR1 is SGDLS and CDR2 is YYNGEE. CDR3 region: CASSVDESASYEQYF. Here the CDR3 DNA reads TGTGCCAGCAGCGTCGATGAGTCTGCCTCCTACGAGCAGTACTTC.

This clonotype was counted only a few times. This chain links TRBV9 with TRBJ1-1; 7 bases align to TRBD1. CDR1 is SGDLS, CDR2 YYNGEE, per germline. The CDR3 covers 11 residues. Trimming took 6 bases from V and 7 from J; bases not matched to a gene: 3. CDR3 residues: CASMRTGEAFF. For the CDR3, the DNA is TGTGCCAGCATGCGGACAGGTGAAGCTTTCTTT.

This clonotype came up a few times. The chain carries TRBV9 and TRBJ2-7; 7 nucleotides align to TRBD1. The CDR3 length is 16 residues. Germline values: CDR1 SGDLS, CDR2 YYNGEE. The trim removed 0 bases at V and 3 bases at J, leaving 9 bases unmatched. As DNA, the CDR3 is TGTGCCAGCAGCGTAGGTCCGGTGGCAGGGGGCTACGAGCAGTACTTC. This translates into CASSVGPVAGGYEQYF.

This chain uses TRBV4-2 with TRBJ2-7; 7 nucleotides line up with TRBD1. In germline, CDR1 is LGHNA, CDR2 YNFKEQ. The ends lost 2 bases at V and 7 bases at J; junction bases unmatched: 8. The CDR3 is 14 amino acids. The CDR3 bases are TGTGCCAGCAGCCAATTGGACAGGTCGTCAGAGCAGTACTTC. It is translated as CASSQLDRSSEQYF.

This clonotype was found a few times. The V call is TRBV27, the J call TRBJ1-6; perhaps TRBD1 as D (6 bases). The CDR3 sequence is 14 residues long. Germline values: CDR1 MNHEY, CDR2 SMNVEV (reference sequence). Trimming left V 5 bases short and J 9 bases short, with 14 bases between. CDR3 sequence: CASSVLGGGSPLHF. DNA of the CDR3: TGTGCCAGCAGTGTCCTAGGAGGGGGTTCACCCCTCCACTTT.

There are many counts of this clonotype. This sequence joins TRBV20-1 and TRBJ2-7; 10 nucleotides agree with TRBD1. The trim removed 1 base at V and 3 bases at J, leaving 18 bases unmatched. Per germline, CDR1 DFQATT and CDR2 SNEGSKA (reference sequence). The CDR3 covers 19 residues. Here the CDR3 DNA reads TGCAGTGCTAGAGCGGACCAATTCTTAGACGGGACAGGGGTCTACGAGCAGTACTTC. This sequence encodes CSARADQFLDGTGVYEQYF.

This clonotype was seen many times. The chain is built from TRBV19 and TRBJ1-5, with D maybe TRBD1 (5 bases). The germline CDR1 and CDR2 sequences are LNHDA and SQIVND (reference sequence). The V end lost 1 base, the J end lost 0 bases, and 10 bases lay between the germline ends. CDR3 length: 16 amino acids. DNA for the CDR3: TGTGCCAGTAGTATAGGGGACCTCTATAGCAATCAGCCCCAGCATTTT. Its translation: CASSIGDLYSNQPQHF.

This clonotype was counted many times. V usage is TRBV9 and J usage is TRBJ2-3, with 10 positions matching TRBD2. Germline trimming cut 0 bases from V and 3 bases from J; bases unmatched to any gene: 4. Looked up from germline, CDR1 is SGDLS and CDR2 is YYNGEE. This CDR3 contains 16 residues. CDR3 sequence (DNA): TGTGCCAGCAGCGTAGAACTAGCGGGGTTGACAGATACGCAGTATTTT. Its translation: CASSVELAGLTDTQYF.

In this sample, this clonotype turned up many times. The chain couples TRBV9 to TRBJ1-1; D ambiguous. Deletions cut 0 bases from V and 0 bases from J, with 3 bases between. CDR3 length: 13 amino acids. Germline loops: CDR1 SGDLS, CDR2 YYNGEE. Written as DNA, the CDR3 is TGTGCCAGCAGCGTAGACCTGAACACTGAAGCTTTCTTT. Translation: CASSVDLNTEAFF.

This clonotype was seen repeatedly, ten times or more. V and J are TRBV10-3 and TRBJ2-7, with 7 bases that match TRBD1. V lost 6 bases and J lost 1; bases outside the gene matches: 6. This CDR3 contains 14 residues. Germline CDR1 and CDR2: ENHRY and SYGVKD. CDR3 in amino acids: CAISTGELSYEQYF. CDR3 nucleotide sequence: TGTGCCATCAGCACAGGGGAACTGTCCTACGAGCAGTACTTC.